These 31 T cell receptor beta chains were all obtained from the same sample, sequenced in a study of blood T cell repertoires in COVID-19. Assay used: immunoSEQ multiplex PCR; TCRdb lists only in-frame clones, some missing. The table includes fewer than 300,000 clones, more than 80% detected once. Sequenced sample: PBMCs or T cells enriched from blood (not recorded which). The receptor set was obtained from a woman aged 30 to 39 who had recovered from COVID-19.

V and J are TRBV5-4 and TRBJ1-2, with 10 bases matching TRBD1. The CDR3 length is 15 residues. CDR1 is SGHNT and CDR2 is YYREEE in the germline V gene (reference sequence). The V gene end was trimmed by 3 bases and the J gene end by 4 bases; junction bases not matched to a gene: 6. CDR3 amino acids: CASSSRTGGIYGYTF. CDR3 in DNA: TGTGCCAGCAGCTCTCGGACAGGGGGAATCTATGGCTACACCTTC. The complete variable domain, with remaining parts taken from reference TRBV5-4 and TRBJ1-2, reads ETGVTQSPTHLIKTRGQQVTLRCSSQSGHNTVSWYQQALGQGPQFIFQYYREEENGRGNFPPRFSGLQFPNYSSELNVNALELDDSALYLCASSSRTGGIYGYTFGSGTRLTVV.

The chain is built from TRBV7-9 and TRBJ2-3, with 10 nucleotides matching TRBD1. In germline, CDR1 is SEHNR, CDR2 FQNEAQ (reference sequence). Trimming at V came to 2 bases and at J to 2 bases, leaving 4 bases not matched to a gene. CDR3 length: 16 amino acids. CDR3 region: CASSLKGQGITDTQYF. The DNA of the CDR3 is TGTGCCAGCAGCTTAAAGGGACAGGGGATCACAGATACGCAGTATTTT.

The CDR3 sequence: CASSVGLGTGYDTQYF. The CDR3 nucleotides read TGTGCCAGCAGCGTAGGGCTGGGGACAGGGTACGATACGCAGTATTTT. The J gene is TRBJ2-3, the V gene TRBV9, with TRBD1 matching 9 bases. Germline lookup yields CDR1 SGDLS and CDR2 YYNGEE. With 0 bases clipped from V and 6 bases from J, the junction kept 8 bases outside the gene matches. The CDR3 has 16 amino acids.

The chain recombines TRBV20-1 with TRBJ2-3, with D uncertain. Trimming shortened V by 6 bases and J by 5 bases, and 9 bases separated the two germline ends. Looked up from germline, CDR1 is DFQATT and CDR2 is SNEGSKA (reference sequence). This CDR3 has 11 residues. This CDR3 reads CSARPRDTQYF. As DNA, the CDR3 is TGCAGTGCCAGACCCAGAGATACGCAGTATTTT.

This chain uses TRBV7-3 with TRBJ2-2; the D is unclear. Germline CDR1 SGHTA, CDR2 FQGTGA. CDR3 size: 18 residues. V was cut by 5 bases and J by 1 base, with 20 bases left in between. In nucleotides, the CDR3 is TGTGCCAGCAGCCCAGGCTCAGGCCGGCTAAAGAACACCGGGGAGCTGTTTTTT. Amino acid sequence: CASSPGSGRLKNTGELFF. Complete variable domain (other parts from reference TRBV7-3 and TRBJ2-2): GAGVSQTPSNKVTEKGKYVELRCDPISGHTALYWYRQSLGQGPEFLIYFQGTGAADDSGLPNDRFFAVRPEGSVSTLKIQRTERGDSAVYLCASSPGSGRLKNTGELFFGEGSRLTVL.

The chain's CDR3 is CASSLYRGTSGRKETQYF. The CDR3 region has the DNA TGTGCCAGCAGCTTATACCGCGGGACTAGCGGGAGGAAAGAGACCCAGTACTTC. V gene TRBV7-9 combines with J gene TRBJ2-5; 15 nucleotides agree with TRBD2. Germline CDR1 and CDR2: SEHNR and FQNEAQ (reference sequence). V was pared by 2 bases and J by 3 bases, with 7 bases of the junction left unmatched. The CDR3 extends over 18 amino acids. Full variable domain (missing parts from reference TRBV7-9 and TRBJ2-5): DTGVSQNPRHKITKRGQNVTFRCDPISEHNRLYWYRQTLGQGPEFLTYFQNEAQLEKSRLLSDRFSAERPKGSFSTLEIQRTEQGDSAMYLCASSLYRGTSGRKETQYFGPGTRLLVL.

V usage is TRBV5-4 and J usage is TRBJ1-1; D not resolved. CDR1 is SGHNT and CDR2 is YYREEE in the germline V gene (reference sequence). Trimming pared 0 bases from V and 2 bases from J, leaving 5 bases between. The CDR3 spans 13 residues. The DNA of the CDR3 is TGTGCCAGCAGCTTGGACAGTAACACTGAAGCTTTCTTT. The encoded protein is CASSLDSNTEAFF. The complete variable domain, with remaining parts taken from reference TRBV5-4 and TRBJ1-1, reads ETGVTQSPTHLIKTRGQQVTLRCSSQSGHNTVSWYQQALGQGPQFIFQYYREEENGRGNFPPRFSGLQFPNYSSELNVNALELDDSALYLCASSLDSNTEAFFGQGTRLTVV.

V and J are TRBV9 and TRBJ2-2; D may be TRBD2 (5 bases). This CDR3 is 17 amino acids long. CDR1 is SGDLS and CDR2 is YYNGEE in the germline V gene. V was pared by 0 bases and J by 4 bases, with 16 bases between. As DNA, the CDR3 is TGTGCCAGCAGCGTAGCCCGAAGTCAAGGGAGCACCGGGGAGCTGTTTTTT. It codes for CASSVARSQGSTGELFF.

The chain links TRBV6-2 or TRBV6-3 to TRBJ2-1; TRBD1 might be the D (5 bases). Germline V lookup: CDR1 MNHEY, CDR2 SVGEGT. V dropped 6 bases and J dropped 4 bases, with 16 bases sitting between them. The CDR3 contains 15 residues. CDR3 sequence: CASSLDRTDYNEQFF. The CDR3 bases are TGTGCCAGCAGCCTCGACAGAACTGATTACAATGAGCAGTTCTTC.

The chain carries TRBV27 and TRBJ2-7; D unclear. Germline assignment: CDR1 MNHEY and CDR2 SMNVEV (reference sequence). The V end was cut by 5 bases, the J end by 0 bases, with 17 bases between. This CDR3 comprises 16 residues. The CDR3 DNA sequence: TGTGCCAGCAGTCCCGTTTTCCGGGTCCGCTCCTACGAGCAGTACTTC. It encodes CASSPVFRVRSYEQYF.

This sequence joins TRBV24-1 and TRBJ2-7, with TRBD1 identical over 10 bases. V trimming: 3 bases; J trimming: 6 bases; junction bases outside the gene matches: 1. The length of the CDR3 is 13 residues. Looked up from germline, CDR1 is KGHDR and CDR2 is SFDVKD. CDR3 coding DNA: TGTGCCACCAGTGATCGACAGGGGGCCGAGCAGTACTTC. It translates to CATSDRQGAEQYF.

The rearrangement uses TRBV6-1 and TRBJ1-5, with 7 nucleotides matching TRBD1. CDR1 MNHNS and CDR2 SASEGT come from the germline V gene. The CDR3 extends over 17 amino acids. V dropped 0 bases and J dropped 4; count of bases not matched to a gene: 9. CDR3 sequence (DNA): TGTGCCAGCAGTGAAGCGCGGGGACAGATTAGAAATCAGCCCCAGCATTTT. Translation: CASSEARGQIRNQPQHF.

V and J are TRBV7-2 and TRBJ1-1; D is undetermined. With 1 base removed from V and 5 bases from J, the gap between germline ends came to 14 bases. Germline V lookup: CDR1 SGHTA, CDR2 FQGNSA. The CDR3 sequence is 15 residues long. CDR3 coding DNA: TGTGCCAGCAGCTTAGAGTTTCAGGTTGCGACTGAAGCTTTCTTT. Its protein is CASSLEFQVATEAFF.

The genes are TRBV7-3 and TRBJ1-5, with TRBD1 as a possible D gene (5 bases). Trimming cost V 5 bases and J 7 bases, with 12 bases left between them. The CDR3 sequence is 13 residues long. Per the germline V gene, CDR1 is SGHTA and CDR2 is FQGTGA. The CDR3 DNA follows: TGTGCCAGCAGCCGAGAACCAGGGCAGCCCCAGCATTTT. Its translation: CASSREPGQPQHF.

The chain is built from TRBV6-1 and TRBJ2-1; 12 nucleotides align to TRBD2. The ends lost 3 bases at V and 8 bases at J; junction bases unmatched: 5. Germline CDR1 and CDR2: MNHNS and SASEGT. The CDR3 has 15 amino acids. The CDR3 protein is CASSETSGSSYEQFF. CDR3 in DNA: TGTGCCAGCAGTGAGACTAGCGGGAGTAGTTATGAGCAGTTCTTC.

The V call is TRBV7-9, the J call TRBJ2-3, with D uncertain. V lost 2 bases and J lost 0, with 12 bases in between. The CDR3 is made up of 16 amino acids. Germline V gene data show CDR1 as SEHNR and CDR2 as FQNEAQ (reference sequence). The CDR3 bases are TGTGCCAGCAGCTTACGGCAGACACAAAGCACAGATACGCAGTATTTT. Protein: CASSLRQTQSTDTQYF.

The chain joins TRBV4-3 to TRBJ1-5; D is unresolved. Trimming removed 0 bases from V and 2 bases from J, with 11 bases in between. The CDR3 runs 16 residues. Germline V gene sequence: CDR1 LGHNA, CDR2 YSLEER. The CDR3 sequence is CASSQDYDQGNQPQHF. DNA of the CDR3: TGCGCCAGCAGCCAAGATTATGATCAGGGCAATCAGCCCCAGCATTTT.

The chain is built from TRBV28 and TRBJ2-2; 8 nucleotides match TRBD1. With 4 bases clipped from V and 4 bases from J, the junction kept 8 bases outside the gene matches. Germline V gene lookup returns CDR1 MDHEN and CDR2 SYDVKM. This CDR3 spans 16 amino acids. The CDR3 bases are TGTGCCAGCAGTTCGGGGACAGGCCCCCTCACCGGGGAGCTGTTTTTT. Protein sequence: CASSSGTGPLTGELFF.

The rearrangement links TRBV7-9 to TRBJ2-7; the D gene is possibly TRBD1 (5 bases). V was pared by 1 base and J by 7 bases, with 11 bases between. Germline CDR1 is SEHNR and CDR2 is FQNEAQ (reference sequence). This CDR3 is built from 13 residues. Here the CDR3 reads CASSLVSTDEQYF. The DNA for the CDR3 is TGTGCCAGCAGCTTAGTCTCGACAGATGAGCAGTACTTC.

This rearrangement joins TRBV7-8 to TRBJ2-7; 9 bases align to TRBD2. J was trimmed by 2 bases and V by 3 bases; bases with no gene match: 5. In germline, CDR1 is SGHVS, CDR2 FQNEAQ. The CDR3 contains 15 residues. CDR3 sequence (DNA): TGTGCCAGCAGCTTGGGGCTAGCGGGGACCTACGAGCAGTACTTC. It encodes CASSLGLAGTYEQYF.

This rearrangement joins TRBV29-1 to TRBJ2-1; TRBD2 might be the D (5 bases). This CDR3 has 11 residues. Per germline, CDR1 SQVTM and CDR2 ANQGSEA. V was shortened by 4 bases and J by 9 bases, with 10 bases between the two germline ends. CDR3 DNA sequence: TGCAGCGTTGGGGCTAGCAGTGAGCAGTTCTTC. Translating it yields CSVGASSEQFF.

The chain has TRBV24-1 and TRBJ1-2; 8 bases line up with TRBD1. After removal of 4 bases from V and 7 bases from J, the junction contained 4 bases not matched to a gene. The CDR3 sequence is 13 residues long. Germline-derived CDR1 and CDR2 are KGHDR and SFDVKD. The CDR3 spells CATSEGQGAGYTF. The DNA for the CDR3 is TGTGCCACCAGTGAGGGGCAGGGGGCTGGCTACACCTTC.

Only a few counts were recorded for this clone. This sequence joins TRBV6-2 or TRBV6-3 and TRBJ2-7; possible D gene TRBD2, 5 bases. The CDR3 consists of 13 residues. Germline assignment: CDR1 MNHEY and CDR2 SVGEGT. V was pared by 2 bases and J by 6 bases, with 11 bases between. The CDR3 DNA is TGTGCCAGCAGTTACGGGAGTGTCTCCGAGCAGTACTTC. Encoded protein: CASSYGSVSEQYF.

The chain uses TRBV18 and TRBJ2-1; possibly TRBD1 for D (5 bases). Germline V lookup: CDR1 KGHSH, CDR2 LQKENI. V gave up 7 bases and J gave up 4 bases, with 17 bases separating them. The CDR3 consists of 15 residues. This chain's CDR3 is CASYHFSGKYNEQFF. CDR3 nucleotide sequence: TGTGCCAGCTACCATTTCTCAGGGAAATACAATGAGCAGTTCTTC. Full variable domain (missing parts from reference TRBV18 and TRBJ2-1): NAGVMQNPRHLVRRRGQEARLRCSPMKGHSHVYWYRQLPEEGLKFMVYLQKENIIDESGMPKERFSAEFPKEGPSILRIQQVVRGDSAAYFCASYHFSGKYNEQFFGPGTRLTVL.

The J gene is TRBJ2-1, the V gene TRBV6-5; 9 positions match TRBD2. The germline CDR1 and CDR2 sequences are MNHEY and SVGAGI. J was trimmed by 8 bases and V by 7 bases; bases with no gene match: 12. The CDR3 loop spans 15 amino acids. As DNA, the CDR3 is TGTGCCAGCACCCCCGGGACTAGCCTCGTCGATGAGCAGTTCTTC. Amino acids: CASTPGTSLVDEQFF.

CDR3 DNA: TGTGCCAGCAGTTTATCGCAGGGCGTCTCGGGTTATGGCTACACCTTC. It encodes CASSLSQGVSGYGYTF. The rearrangement links TRBV27 to TRBJ1-2; D may be TRBD1 (5 bases). The germline V gene has CDR1 MNHEY and CDR2 SMNVEV (reference sequence). The CDR3 totals 16 residues. V gave up 0 bases and J gave up 5 bases, with 16 bases separating them.

V is TRBV5-1 and J is TRBJ2-1; maybe TRBD1 (8 bases). Germline assignment: CDR1 SGHRS and CDR2 YFSETQ. With 4 bases removed from V and 1 base from J, the gap between germline ends came to 15 bases. The CDR3 extends over 16 amino acids. CDR3 region: CASSLGQGGSYNEQFF. Written as DNA, the CDR3 is TGCGCCAGCAGCCTTGGACAGGGAGGGTCCTACAATGAGCAGTTCTTC.

This chain uses TRBV6-2 or TRBV6-3 with TRBJ2-7, with D possibly being TRBD2 (5 bases). In germline, CDR1 is MNHEY, CDR2 SVGEGT. Trimming stripped 2 bases from V and 4 bases from J, with 9 bases between. CDR3 size: 13 residues. CDR3 nucleotides: TGTGCCAGCAGTTACGGTCGGACTTACGAGCAGTACTTC. Its protein is CASSYGRTYEQYF.

V usage is TRBV9 and J usage is TRBJ1-2, with 7 nucleotides matching TRBD1. The CDR3 runs to 16 residues. Germline V lookup: CDR1 SGDLS, CDR2 YYNGEE. Unmatched junction bases numbered 12, after V lost 0 bases and J lost 7 bases. The CDR3 nucleotides read TGTGCCAGCAGCGTAGAGCAAGGGACAGCCTTAGGTGGCTACACCTTC. Its protein product is CASSVEQGTALGGYTF.

This clone was recorded a few times. The chain is built from TRBV6-2 or TRBV6-3 and TRBJ2-7, with D possibly called TRBD1 or TRBD2 (8 bases each). Germline CDR1 and CDR2: MNHEY and SVGEGT. V was pared by 7 bases and J by 3 bases, with 19 bases between. The length of the CDR3 is 15 residues. The CDR3 nucleotides read TGTGCCAGCACCCCGGGGGGGACAGGTCTCTACGAGCAGTACTTC. This codes for CASTPGGTGLYEQYF.

This sequence joins TRBV3-1 (or the pseudogene TRBV3-2) and TRBJ1-2; 7 bases are a match to TRBD1. CDR3 length: 14 amino acids. Germline CDR1 LGHDT, CDR2 YNNKEL (reference sequence). V shed 3 bases and J 1 base; nucleotides not matched to a gene: 2. As DNA, the CDR3 is TGTGCCAGCAGCCACCGACAGGGTAACTATGGCTACACCTTC. This codes for CASSHRQGNYGYTF.